This T cell receptor (beta chain) stems from a study of CD8 T cells in Susac syndrome. Background on the study: Patients with Susac syndrome were therapy-naive, on corticosteroids, or on intravenous immunoglobulin alone at the time that blood was drawn.

As for this clonotype: Its target is unknown.

The study, taken as a whole, reports: In Susac syndrome, the CD4+ T cell repertoires did not show clonal expansion.

cDNA came from approximately 0.5 to 1 ug RNA primed by random hexamers. TCRdb analysed the immunoSEQ multiplex PCR reads with MiXCR anew, one entry per CDR3 protein. Of about 210,000 distinct CDR3 sequences detected, approximately 94% appear once; the ten largest clones hold about 0.15%. The CDR3 is 14 amino acids. Germline V gene sequence: CDR1 GTSNPN, CDR2 SVGIG (reference sequence). Between the trimmed V and J ends, which lost 0 bases and 5 bases, there was a span of 13 bases. The chain links TRBV30 to TRBJ1-1; TRBD1 is a possible D gene (5 bases). The sample taken for sequencing was CD4+ T cells from PBMCs. The source of this sequence is a human donor with Susac syndrome. This CDR3 reads CAWSVRRGWTEAFF. The CDR3 region has the DNA TGTGCCTGGAGTGTAAGGAGGGGCTGGACTGAAGCTTTCTTT.